This entry lists 10 T cell receptor beta chains sequenced from one sample in a study of beta chain features in type 1 diabetes. Every bit of the isolated RNA underwent reverse transcription, so sequencing read expressed TCRB transcripts. The assay was immunoSEQ multiplex PCR, and TCRdb's table has in-frame clones only and misses some. The data show a few hundred thousand clones, roughly 16% seen once. Sequences were obtained from naive CD4+ T cells from blood. The origin of the receptors is a woman aged 18-29 years in good health.

This clone was found a few times. The gene calls are TRBV7-3 and TRBJ2-5; TRBD1 might be the D (7 bases). Germline CDR1 SGHTA, CDR2 FQGTGA. The length of the CDR3 is 14 residues. Trimming cost V 3 bases and J 5 bases, with 13 bases left between them. CDR3 residues: CASSFQGGLETQYF. The CDR3 region has the DNA TGTGCCAGCAGCTTTCAGGGGGGTTTGGAGACCCAGTACTTC.

The chain joins TRBV7-3 to TRBJ2-7; 7 nucleotides line up with TRBD2. The CDR3 loop spans 14 amino acids. The ends lost 4 bases at V and 2 bases at J; junction bases unmatched: 5. Germline V CDR1 and CDR2: SGHTA, FQGTGA. CDR3 coding DNA: TGTGCCAGCAGCTCAGGACTAGATCCCTACGAGCAGTACTTC. Protein product: CASSSGLDPYEQYF.

This clone occurred a few times. J is TRBJ1-1 and V is TRBV14; maybe TRBD1 (6 bases). The CDR3 is 13 amino acids. Per the germline V gene, CDR1 is SGHDN and CDR2 is FVKESK. Trimming removed 3 bases at V and 11 bases at J, with 16 bases between. CDR3 nucleotides: TGTGCCAGCAGCCAGTCAGGGGTGGTGCGGGCTTTCTTT. Amino acid sequence: CASSQSGVVRAFF.

A few counts support this clone. This chain joins TRBV19 and TRBJ2-7; 9 bases line up with TRBD1. This CDR3 is 13 amino acids long. Germline values: CDR1 LNHDA, CDR2 SQIVND (reference sequence). V was clipped by 10 bases and J by 5 bases; unmatched bases: 9. In DNA, the CDR3 is TGTGCCACCGGGACAGGGACTGGAAACGAGCAGTACTTC. Its protein is CATGTGTGNEQYF.

The rearrangement links TRBV5-4 to TRBJ2-1, with 11 bases identical to TRBD2. CDR3 length: 17 residues. Losses at the gene ends were 9 bases for V and 8 bases for J; bases not matched to a gene: 19. Per the germline V gene, CDR1 is SGHNT and CDR2 is YYREEE (reference sequence). The CDR3 sequence is CANSGGGTSGSIDEQFF. CDR3 nucleotide sequence: TGTGCCAATTCGGGGGGAGGTACTAGCGGGAGCATAGATGAGCAGTTCTTC.

This clone was recorded a few times. The chain has TRBV5-4 and TRBJ1-4, with D tentatively TRBD1 (6 bases). Germline V CDR1 and CDR2: SGHNT, YYREEE (reference sequence). This CDR3 has 14 amino acids. Trimming cost V 5 bases and J 4 bases, with 12 bases left between them. The CDR3 region is CASSLQGNNEKLFF. The CDR3 nucleotides are TGTGCCAGCAGTCTCCAGGGGAATAATGAAAAACTGTTTTTT. The complete variable domain, with remaining parts taken from reference TRBV5-4 and TRBJ1-4, reads ETGVTQSPTHLIKTRGQQVTLRCSSQSGHNTVSWYQQALGQGPQFIFQYYREEENGRGNFPPRFSGLQFPNYSSELNVNALELDDSALYLCASSLQGNNEKLFFGSGTQLSVL.

This clone was picked up a small number of times. The chain recombines TRBV7-9 with TRBJ2-3; weak D call: TRBD1 (6 bases). This CDR3 has 16 amino acids. Trimming took off 3 bases at V and 3 bases at J, with 16 bases between the two ends. Germline-derived CDR1 and CDR2 are SEHNR and FQNEAQ (reference sequence). CDR3 amino acids: CASSFWSRTETDTQYF. The CDR3 DNA sequence: TGTGCCAGCAGCTTTTGGAGCCGGACAGAGACAGATACGCAGTATTTT.

The chain recombines TRBV5-1 with TRBJ2-3, with 8 bases matching TRBD2. The V and J ends lost 3 bases and 4 bases, in that order; junction bases with no gene match: 4. CDR3 length: 14 residues. CDR1 and CDR2 from the germline V gene are SGHRS and YFSETQ. This CDR3 is CASSSPGGSDTQYF. CDR3 in DNA: TGCGCCAGCAGCTCGCCGGGGGGGTCAGATACGCAGTATTTT.

V is TRBV4-1 and J is TRBJ2-1; TRBD2 matches at 12 bases. Germline V gene data show CDR1 as MGHRA and CDR2 as YSYEKL. The CDR3 contains 16 residues. Trimming cost V 4 bases and J 7 bases; bases outside gene matches: 8. The CDR3 spells CASSPAGLAGWNEQFF. CDR3 DNA sequence: TGCGCCAGCAGCCCGGCAGGACTAGCGGGATGGAATGAGCAGTTCTTC.

This clone was recorded a few times. V is TRBV11-2 and J is TRBJ1-5; no clear D gene. Germline V gene sequence: CDR1 SGHAT, CDR2 FQNNGV. Trimming removed 1 base at V and 5 bases at J, with 6 bases between. The CDR3 is 13 amino acids. The CDR3 is CASSLAEDQPQHF. CDR3 sequence (DNA): TGTGCCAGCAGCTTAGCCGAGGATCAGCCCCAGCATTTT.